Sequencing of this T cell receptor beta chain was carried out in a study of chemoradiotherapy in HPV16-positive cancers. The count of this clone is one. V shed 1 base and J 0 bases; nucleotides not matched to a gene: 3. This CDR3 region has 17 residues. CDR1 and CDR2 (germline): MGHRA, YSYEKL. Generated by immunoSEQ multiplex PCR, the TCRdb table keeps only in-frame clones and is missing some. The sample holds 9,500 to 15,000 clones; around nine tenths are singletons and the top ten take over 2%. The sample consisted of blood, taken from a patient who underwent chemoradiotherapy. This TCR came from a human donor with HPV-associated anogenital cancer. The rearrangement joins TRBV4-1 to TRBJ2-6; 7 nucleotides line up with TRBD1. This CDR3 is CASSQGAGGSGANVLTF. DNA of the CDR3: TGCGCCAGCAGCCAAGGGGCAGGGGGCTCTGGGGCCAACGTCCTGACTTTC.